Listed here are 27 T cell receptor beta chains from one sample, sequenced in a study of neoadjuvant nivolumab and ipilimumab in lung cancer. The assay was immunoSEQ multiplex PCR, and TCRdb's table has in-frame clones only and misses some. The table lists about 4,000 clones, roughly 75% of them singletons. Here the sequenced sample was peripheral blood, taken after neoadjuvant nivolumab, alone or with ipilimumab, at or shortly before surgery. These receptor sequences come from an adult with non-small cell lung cancer.

For the CDR3, the DNA is TGTGCCAGCAGCCGGCTGACAGGATCGGAAAACTATGGCTACACCTTC. Encoded protein: CASSRLTGSENYGYTF. V is TRBV5-5 and J is TRBJ1-2, with D possibly TRBD1 on 6 matching bases. Trimming stripped 4 bases from V and 2 bases from J, with 18 bases between. Germline loops: CDR1 SGHKS, CDR2 YYEKEE (reference sequence). The CDR3 runs to 16 residues.

This clone was picked up one time. The chain joins TRBV5-4 to TRBJ2-7; D gene ambiguous. The V gene's germline CDR1 is SGHNT and CDR2 YYREEE (reference sequence). Trimming cost V 0 bases and J 5 bases, with 9 bases left between them. The CDR3 consists of 13 residues. As DNA, the CDR3 is TGTGCCAGCAGCTTGGATGCTGGAAACGAGCAGTACTTC. It yields the protein CASSLDAGNEQYF.

A few counts support this clone. V gene TRBV4-1 combines with J gene TRBJ2-3; 13 bases agree with TRBD2. Per the germline V gene, CDR1 is MGHRA and CDR2 is YSYEKL. This CDR3 has 16 amino acids. J gave up 14 bases and V 4 bases, and 15 bases lay outside the gene matches. CDR3 loop: CASSPALAGGVGTTYF. The CDR3 DNA reads as TGCGCCAGCAGCCCGGCACTAGCGGGAGGGGTCGGGACTACGTATTTT.

The chain combines TRBV6-5 with TRBJ2-5, with D perhaps given as TRBD1 or TRBD2 (6 bases each). CDR1 MNHEY and CDR2 SVGAGI come from the germline V gene. Between the trimmed V and J ends, which lost 6 bases and 5 bases, there was a span of 16 bases. The CDR3 consists of 14 residues. The CDR3 region is CASSPMRGTETQYF. CDR3 DNA: TGTGCCAGCAGCCCTATGAGGGGGACTGAGACCCAGTACTTC.

V usage is TRBV11-3 and J usage is TRBJ2-3; maybe TRBD2 (6 bases). This CDR3 is built from 15 residues. V lost 4 bases and J lost 2, with 13 bases in between. The V gene's germline CDR1 is SGHNT and CDR2 YENEEA. CDR3: CASSSGRTTTDTQYF. In DNA, the CDR3 is TGTGCCAGCAGCTCGGGTAGGACTACCACAGATACGCAGTATTTT.

The chain couples TRBV7-6 to TRBJ2-7; D could derive from TRBD1 or TRBD2 (5 bases each). CDR3 size: 14 residues. Trimming removed 5 bases at V and 3 bases at J, with 14 bases between. Germline V gene data show CDR1 as SGHVS and CDR2 as FNYEAQ. CDR3 bases: TGTGCCAGCAGCCCTTGGGGGACGAACTACGAGCAGTACTTC. Translating it yields CASSPWGTNYEQYF.

This clone was observed a single time. The chain joins TRBV4-3 to TRBJ2-3; 9 nucleotides line up with TRBD2. Germline CDR1 LGHNA, CDR2 YSLEER. The V and J ends lost 0 bases and 4 bases, in that order; junction bases with no gene match: 8. CDR3 length equals 17 residues. The CDR3 bases are TGCGCCAGCAGCCAAGAAATTAGCGGGAGCATCCCAGATACGCAGTATTTT. Its protein is CASSQEISGSIPDTQYF.

The chain links TRBV16 to TRBJ1-5; 7 nucleotides match TRBD1. Germline V gene sequence: CDR1 KGHSY, CDR2 FQNENV. This CDR3 has 15 residues. V lost 2 bases, J lost 3 bases, and 4 bases stayed unmatched. The CDR3 bases are TGTGCCAGCAGCCAAAGGGACAGTAACAATCAGCCCCAGCATTTT. Its translation: CASSQRDSNNQPQHF.

The chain couples TRBV28 to TRBJ1-5; 8 bases fit TRBD1. Germline CDR1 and CDR2: MDHEN and SYDVKM. CDR3 length: 14 amino acids. The V segment lost 6 bases and the J segment 3 bases; nucleotides outside the gene matches: 4. Written as DNA, the CDR3 is TGTGCCAGCAGAGAGGGACAGGCCAATCAGCCCCAGCATTTT. Its protein product is CASREGQANQPQHF.

The chain combines TRBV6-1 with TRBJ1-5, with unresolved D. Trimming removed 11 bases from V and 9 bases from J, with 17 bases in between. Germline loops: CDR1 MNHNS, CDR2 SASEGT. This CDR3 region has 12 residues. The CDR3 coding sequence is TGTGCCGGCACCCAAAACATCATGCCCCAGCATTTT. Amino acids: CAGTQNIMPQHF.

The J gene is TRBJ2-2, the V gene TRBV11-2; 9 bases align to TRBD2. Looked up from germline, CDR1 is SGHAT and CDR2 is FQNNGV. This CDR3 region has 17 residues. J gave up 0 bases and V 1 base, and 3 bases lay outside the gene matches. The CDR3: CASSLGTSGPNTGELFF. The CDR3 coding sequence is TGTGCCAGCAGCTTAGGAACTAGCGGGCCGAACACCGGGGAGCTGTTTTTT. Full variable domain (missing parts from reference TRBV11-2 and TRBJ2-2): EAGVAQSPRYKIIEKRQSVAFWCNPISGHATLYWYQQILGQGPKLLIQFQNNGVVDDSQLPKDRFSAERLKGVDSTLKIQPAKLEDSAVYLCASSLGTSGPNTGELFFGEGSRLTVL.

J is TRBJ2-2 and V is TRBV28, with D hard to call. The CDR3 covers 12 residues. Trimming stripped 2 bases from V and 3 bases from J, with 1 base between. CDR1 MDHEN and CDR2 SYDVKM come from the germline V gene. The CDR3 region is CASSLDTGELFF. The CDR3 nucleotides are TGTGCCAGCAGTTTAGACACCGGGGAGCTGTTTTTT.

This chain uses TRBV6-6 with TRBJ2-3, with D unresolved. The CDR3 loop spans 13 amino acids. With 7 bases removed from V and 6 bases from J, the gap between germline ends came to 14 bases. The germline V gene has CDR1 MNHNY and CDR2 SVGAGI (reference sequence). In DNA form, the CDR3 reads TGTGCCAGCAATCTTGGTGCCCCGGATACGCAGTATTTT. This encodes CASNLGAPDTQYF.

This clone is a singleton in its sample. CDR3 protein: CASRGTGRENTEAFF. CDR3 coding DNA: TGTGCCAGCAGGGGGACGGGAAGAGAGAACACTGAAGCTTTCTTT. The chain uses TRBV28 and TRBJ1-1; tentatively, D is TRBD1 (5 bases). Germline CDR1 reads MDHEN; CDR2 reads SYDVKM. The CDR3 is 15 amino acids. Trimming removed 6 bases at V and 1 base at J, with 15 bases between.

CDR3 nucleotide sequence: TGTGCCAGCTCACCTTCTTCGGGGGCTAACTATGGCTACACCTTC. Translation gives CASSPSSGANYGYTF. The chain uses TRBV18 and TRBJ1-2, with a tentative D call TRBD1 (5 bases). This CDR3 region has 15 residues. Germline V gene lookup returns CDR1 KGHSH and CDR2 LQKENI. V was pared by 3 bases and J by 0 bases, with 11 bases between.

The chain joins TRBV15 to TRBJ2-1; tentative D call: TRBD2 (6 bases). The CDR3 has 15 amino acids. Trimming left V 4 bases short and J 0 bases short, with 10 bases between. Germline CDR1 and CDR2: LNHNV and YYDKDF (reference sequence). CDR3 residues: CATSIDGSSYNEQFF. The CDR3 nucleotides read TGTGCCACCAGCATAGACGGGAGCTCCTACAATGAGCAGTTCTTC.

V gene TRBV5-1 combines with J gene TRBJ1-4; no clear D gene. Looked up from germline, CDR1 is SGHRS and CDR2 is YFSETQ. Trimming stripped 4 bases from V and 4 bases from J, with 14 bases between. This CDR3 has 15 amino acids. The CDR3 nucleotides read TGCGCCAGCAGCCCGGTCGGGGTCGTTAATGAAAAACTGTTTTTT. Translating gives CASSPVGVVNEKLFF.

This sequence joins TRBV5-4 and TRBJ2-3; 12 bases fit TRBD2. Germline V lookup: CDR1 SGHNT, CDR2 YYREEE (reference sequence). The CDR3 has 18 residues. The V gene end was trimmed by 4 bases and the J gene end by 1 base; junction bases not matched to a gene: 10. The CDR3 is CASSRGTSSGGGTDTQYF. The CDR3 DNA reads TGTGCCAGCAGCCGGGGGACCTCTAGCGGGGGGGGCACAGATACGCAGTATTTT.

The gene calls are TRBV6-1 and TRBJ1-2; the D gene is possibly TRBD1 (5 bases). From germline, CDR1 is MNHNS and CDR2 SASEGT. V lost 3 bases and J lost 7, with 30 bases in between. This CDR3 has 19 amino acids. CDR3 protein: CASSDLSGLAQVAPGGYTF. CDR3 coding DNA: TGTGCCAGCAGTGATTTATCGGGTTTAGCACAGGTCGCTCCCGGTGGCTACACCTTC.

The V gene is TRBV2, the J gene TRBJ1-1; no reliable D call. The V and J ends lost 4 bases and 4 bases respectively, with 10 bases between them. Per germline, CDR1 SNHLY and CDR2 FYNNEI. This CDR3 region has 13 residues. CDR3 residues: CASSADPVTEAFF. The CDR3 region has the DNA TGTGCCAGCAGTGCTGACCCCGTCACTGAAGCTTTCTTT. The whole variable domain, remainder taken from reference TRBV2 and TRBJ1-1, is EPEVTQTPSHQVTQMGQEVILRCVPISNHLYFYWYRQILGQKVEFLVSFYNNEISEKSEIFDDQFSVERPDGSNFTLKIRSTKLEDSAMYFCASSADPVTEAFFGQGTRLTVV.

The gene calls are TRBV19 and TRBJ1-4, with D unresolved. Germline CDR1 reads LNHDA; CDR2 reads SQIVND (reference sequence). V lost 7 bases and J 0 bases, leaving 9 bases between the germline ends. The CDR3 is made up of 14 amino acids. The CDR3: CASTRSATNEKLFF. CDR3 DNA: TGTGCCAGTACTCGTTCGGCAACTAATGAAAAACTGTTTTTT.

V usage is TRBV18 and J usage is TRBJ1-2, with a possible D match to TRBD1 (6 bases). V was clipped by 1 base and J by 3 bases, with 9 bases between them. Germline CDR1 KGHSH, CDR2 LQKENI. CDR3 length: 14 amino acids. CDR3 residues: CASSPQGEDYGYTF. As DNA, the CDR3 is TGTGCCAGCTCACCACAGGGGGAAGACTATGGCTACACCTTC. The whole variable domain, filled in from reference TRBV18 and TRBJ1-2, reads NAGVMQNPRHLVRRRGQEARLRCSPMKGHSHVYWYRQLPEEGLKFMVYLQKENIIDESGMPKERFSAEFPKEGPSILRIQQVVRGDSAAYFCASSPQGEDYGYTFGSGTRLTVV.

The chain combines TRBV14 with TRBJ2-1; maybe TRBD2 (6 bases). The V gene's germline CDR1 is SGHDN and CDR2 FVKESK. The V gene lost 3 bases and the J gene lost 9 bases, with 15 bases spanning the gap. This CDR3 contains 14 residues. CDR3 amino acids: CASSHPGAAGEQFF. In DNA form, the CDR3 reads TGTGCCAGCAGCCATCCTGGGGCAGCGGGTGAGCAGTTCTTC.

V usage is TRBV10-1 and J usage is TRBJ2-7, with 7 nucleotides matching TRBD2. The CDR3 length is 14 residues. V dropped 6 bases and J dropped 2; count of bases not matched to a gene: 7. Germline values: CDR1 WNHNN, CDR2 SYGVQD (reference sequence). The CDR3 loop reads CASSNRDYTYEQYF. In DNA, the CDR3 is TGCGCCAGCAGCAACCGGGACTACACCTACGAGCAGTACTTC.

This rearrangement joins TRBV27 to TRBJ2-7; no reliable D call. V was cut by 10 bases and J by 0 bases, with 13 bases left in between. This CDR3 spans 13 amino acids. Germline loops: CDR1 MNHEY, CDR2 SMNVEV (reference sequence). Written as DNA, the CDR3 is TGTGCCAAACCACCAGATAGCTCCTACGAGCAGTACTTC. Its protein is CAKPPDSSYEQYF.

This clone was observed a few times. The rearrangement uses TRBV2 and TRBJ2-2; no clear D. Trimming pared 8 bases from V and 10 bases from J, leaving 17 bases between. The CDR3 spans 13 residues. Germline CDR1 reads SNHLY; CDR2 reads FYNNEI. Written as DNA, the CDR3 is TGTGCCAGCCAAGAACCACCAAAAGTGGAGCTGTTTTTT. Translating gives CASQEPPKVELFF.

The chain has TRBV11-2 and TRBJ2-3, with D possibly TRBD2 on 6 matching bases. Germline CDR1 reads SGHAT; CDR2 reads FQNNGV. The CDR3 totals 17 residues. Trimming took 3 bases from V and 0 from J, leaving 16 bases between them. CDR3 region: CASSLPSRGRSTDTQYF. CDR3 bases: TGTGCCAGCAGCTTGCCCTCGCGGGGAAGGAGCACAGATACGCAGTATTTT.